These 7 T cell receptor beta chains came from one sample sequenced in a study of technical replicates of blood from several donors. Sequencing was performed with immunoSEQ multiplex PCR; in TCRdb, only in-frame clones are kept and a portion is missing. The data contain roughly 81,000 clones, around 86% of them seen just once; the ten biggest clones take up roughly 4.9%. Sequencing input: PBMCs. The receptors originated from a human donor in good health. Some clones in this sample may be carry-over from other donors' samples.

The chain couples TRBV6-5 to TRBJ2-5, with D possibly matching TRBD1 (6 bases). There are 12 residues in the CDR3. V dropped 6 bases and J dropped 14 bases, with 19 bases sitting between them. Germline CDR1 reads MNHEY; CDR2 reads SVGAGI. The CDR3 DNA reads as TGTGCCAGCAGCGACTCCGGGACACGGTTTTACTTC. This codes for CASSDSGTRFYF.

The chain recombines TRBV9 with TRBJ2-5, with 12 bases lining up with TRBD2. V lost 2 bases and J lost 1; bases outside the gene matches: 3. Germline CDR1 SGDLS, CDR2 YYNGEE. This CDR3 comprises 16 residues. The CDR3 sequence: CASSVGLAGFQETQYF. CDR3 nucleotide sequence: TGTGCCAGCAGCGTGGGACTAGCGGGTTTCCAAGAGACCCAGTACTTC.

The V and J genes are TRBV30 and TRBJ1-4, with D unclear. The germline V gene encodes CDR1 GTSNPN and CDR2 SVGIG (reference sequence). This CDR3 spans 13 amino acids. Trimming shortened V by 6 bases and J by 7 bases, and 15 bases separated the two germline ends. CDR3 sequence (DNA): TGTGCCTGCGCCCGGGAAATAAGTGAAAAACTGTTTTTT. Amino acids: CACAREISEKLFF.

CDR3 coding DNA: TGTGCCAGCAGCTCGGAGGAGAGAGAGCAGTACTTC. As protein: CASSSEEREQYF. This chain connects TRBV9 to TRBJ2-7; D possibly corresponds to TRBD2 (5 bases). Germline CDR1 and CDR2: SGDLS and YYNGEE. Trimming pared 4 bases from V and 7 bases from J, leaving 12 bases between. This CDR3 contains 12 residues. Full variable domain (outside the CDR3, taken from reference TRBV9 and TRBJ2-7): DSGVTQTPKHLITATGQRVTLRCSPRSGDLSVYWYQQSLDQGLQFLIQYYNGEERAKGNILERFSAQQFPDLHSELNLSSLELGDSALYFCASSSEEREQYFGPGTRLTVT.

V gene TRBV6-5 combines with J gene TRBJ2-5; D unclear. Germline CDR1 and CDR2: MNHEY and SVGAGI. Trimming stripped 0 bases from V and 5 bases from J, with 7 bases between. This CDR3 has 13 residues. The CDR3 DNA sequence: TGTGCCAGCAGTTACTCGAGGTGGGAGACCCAGTACTTC. Protein product: CASSYSRWETQYF.

The chain links TRBV4-1 to TRBJ1-5, with 9 bases lining up with TRBD1. The V gene end was trimmed by 0 bases and the J gene end by 8 bases; junction bases not matched to a gene: 5. The CDR3 length is 15 residues. Germline CDR1 reads MGHRA; CDR2 reads YSYEKL. The CDR3 loop reads CASSQDGTGYEPQHF. CDR3 nucleotides: TGCGCCAGCAGCCAAGATGGGACAGGGTATGAGCCCCAGCATTTT.

This clone has just one count. The chain is built from TRBV5-4 and TRBJ2-7; 12 bases align to TRBD2. Germline CDR1 and CDR2: SGHNT and YYREEE (reference sequence). J was trimmed by 6 bases and V by 4 bases; bases with no gene match: 8. This CDR3 is built from 15 residues. This CDR3 reads CASSTLAGGRGEQYF. The CDR3, as DNA: TGTGCCAGCAGCACCCTAGCGGGAGGGCGTGGCGAGCAGTACTTC.